This TCR beta chain came from a study of blood T cell repertoires in COVID-19. About the research overall: The origin of the acute and convalescent COVID-19 samples was the United States, Italy and Spain. PBMCs, B-cell-depleted T cells, or T cells were the source of the cDNA or gDNA that made up the material.

Original data processing: Nucleated cell counts were estimated from reference gene primer amplification. Generated by immunoSEQ multiplex PCR, the TCRdb table keeps only in-frame clones and is missing some. For V, J and clone size, that table is used; D and trimming come from the DNA. The sample carries over 350,000 clones, 70% to 90% recorded once. This clonotype was obtained from a woman in her twenties or thirties with active or convalescent COVID-19. Source material: peripheral blood.

The CDR3 loop reads CSATTDSYNEQFF. In DNA, the CDR3 is TGCAGCGCTACGACAGACTCCTACAATGAGCAGTTCTTC. The rearrangement joins TRBV29-1 to TRBJ2-1, with TRBD1 as a possible D gene (5 bases). The CDR3 is 13 residues long. Trimming removed 7 bases at V and 0 bases at J, with 10 bases between. Germline CDR1 SQVTM, CDR2 ANQGSEA.